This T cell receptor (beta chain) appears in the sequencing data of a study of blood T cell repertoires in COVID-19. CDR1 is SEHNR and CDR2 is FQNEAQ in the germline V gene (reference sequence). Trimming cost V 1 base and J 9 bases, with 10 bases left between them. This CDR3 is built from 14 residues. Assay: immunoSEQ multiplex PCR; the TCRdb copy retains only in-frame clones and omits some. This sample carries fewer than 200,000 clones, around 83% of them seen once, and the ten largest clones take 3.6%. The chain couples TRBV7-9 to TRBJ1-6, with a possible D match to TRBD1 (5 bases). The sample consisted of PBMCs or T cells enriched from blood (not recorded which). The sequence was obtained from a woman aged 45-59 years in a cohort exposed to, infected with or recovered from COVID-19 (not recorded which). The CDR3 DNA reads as TGTGCCAGCAGCTTAGTACCAGGGCCTTCACCCCTCCACTTT. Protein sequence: CASSLVPGPSPLHF.